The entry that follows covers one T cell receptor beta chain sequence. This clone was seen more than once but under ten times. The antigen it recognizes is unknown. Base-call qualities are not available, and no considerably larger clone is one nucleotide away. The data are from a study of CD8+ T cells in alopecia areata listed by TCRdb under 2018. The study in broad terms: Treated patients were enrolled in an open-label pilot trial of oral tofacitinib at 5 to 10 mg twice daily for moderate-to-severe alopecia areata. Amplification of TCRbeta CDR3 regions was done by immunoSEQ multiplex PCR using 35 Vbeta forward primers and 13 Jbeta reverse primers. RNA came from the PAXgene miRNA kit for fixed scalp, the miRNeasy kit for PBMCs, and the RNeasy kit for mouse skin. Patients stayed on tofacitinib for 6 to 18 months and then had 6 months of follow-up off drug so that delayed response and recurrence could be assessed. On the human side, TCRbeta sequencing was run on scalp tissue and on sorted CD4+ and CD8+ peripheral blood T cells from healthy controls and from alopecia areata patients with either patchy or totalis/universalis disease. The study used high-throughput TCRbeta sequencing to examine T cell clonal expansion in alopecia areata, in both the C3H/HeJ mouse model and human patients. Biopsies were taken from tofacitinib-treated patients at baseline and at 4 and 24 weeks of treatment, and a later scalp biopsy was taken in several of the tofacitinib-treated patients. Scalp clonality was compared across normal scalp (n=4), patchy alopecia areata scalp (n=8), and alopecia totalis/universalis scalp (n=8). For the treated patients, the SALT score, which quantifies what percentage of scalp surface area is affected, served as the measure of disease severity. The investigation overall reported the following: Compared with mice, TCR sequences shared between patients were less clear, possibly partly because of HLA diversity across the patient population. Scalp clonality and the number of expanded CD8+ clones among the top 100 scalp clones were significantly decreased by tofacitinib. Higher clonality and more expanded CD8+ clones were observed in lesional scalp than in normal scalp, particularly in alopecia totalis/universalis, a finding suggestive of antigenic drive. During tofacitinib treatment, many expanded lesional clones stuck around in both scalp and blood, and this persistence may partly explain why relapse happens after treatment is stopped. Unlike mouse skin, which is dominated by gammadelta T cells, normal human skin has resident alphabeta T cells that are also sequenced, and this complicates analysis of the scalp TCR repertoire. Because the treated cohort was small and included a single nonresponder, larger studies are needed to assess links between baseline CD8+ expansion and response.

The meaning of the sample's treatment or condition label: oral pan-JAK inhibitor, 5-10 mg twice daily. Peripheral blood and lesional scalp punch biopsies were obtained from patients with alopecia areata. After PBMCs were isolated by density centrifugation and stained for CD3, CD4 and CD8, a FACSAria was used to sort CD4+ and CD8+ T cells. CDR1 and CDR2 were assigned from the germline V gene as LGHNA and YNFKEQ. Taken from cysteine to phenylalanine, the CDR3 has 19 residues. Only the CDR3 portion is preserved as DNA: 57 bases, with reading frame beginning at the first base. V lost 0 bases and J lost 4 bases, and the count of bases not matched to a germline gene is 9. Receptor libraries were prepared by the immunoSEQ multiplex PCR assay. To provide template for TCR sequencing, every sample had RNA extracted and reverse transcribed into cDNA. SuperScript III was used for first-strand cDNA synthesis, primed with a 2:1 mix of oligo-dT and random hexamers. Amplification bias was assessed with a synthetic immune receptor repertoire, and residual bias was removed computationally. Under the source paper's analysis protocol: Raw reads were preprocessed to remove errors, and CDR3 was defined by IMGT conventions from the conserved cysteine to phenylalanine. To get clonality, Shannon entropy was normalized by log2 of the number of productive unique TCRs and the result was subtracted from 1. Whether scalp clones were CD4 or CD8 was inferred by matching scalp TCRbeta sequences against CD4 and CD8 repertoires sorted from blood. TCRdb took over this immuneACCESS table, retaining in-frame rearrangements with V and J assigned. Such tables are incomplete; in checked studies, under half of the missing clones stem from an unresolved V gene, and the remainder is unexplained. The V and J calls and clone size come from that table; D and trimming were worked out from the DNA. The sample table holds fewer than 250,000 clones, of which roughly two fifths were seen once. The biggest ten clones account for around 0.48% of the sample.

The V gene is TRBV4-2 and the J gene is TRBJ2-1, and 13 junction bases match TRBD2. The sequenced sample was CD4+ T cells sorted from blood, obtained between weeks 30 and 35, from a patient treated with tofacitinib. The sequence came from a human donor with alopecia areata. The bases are TGTGCCAGCAGCCAAGATCTCCTGACTAGCGGGAGGAAATACAATGAGCAGTTCTTC. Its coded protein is CASSQDLLTSGRKYNEQFF.